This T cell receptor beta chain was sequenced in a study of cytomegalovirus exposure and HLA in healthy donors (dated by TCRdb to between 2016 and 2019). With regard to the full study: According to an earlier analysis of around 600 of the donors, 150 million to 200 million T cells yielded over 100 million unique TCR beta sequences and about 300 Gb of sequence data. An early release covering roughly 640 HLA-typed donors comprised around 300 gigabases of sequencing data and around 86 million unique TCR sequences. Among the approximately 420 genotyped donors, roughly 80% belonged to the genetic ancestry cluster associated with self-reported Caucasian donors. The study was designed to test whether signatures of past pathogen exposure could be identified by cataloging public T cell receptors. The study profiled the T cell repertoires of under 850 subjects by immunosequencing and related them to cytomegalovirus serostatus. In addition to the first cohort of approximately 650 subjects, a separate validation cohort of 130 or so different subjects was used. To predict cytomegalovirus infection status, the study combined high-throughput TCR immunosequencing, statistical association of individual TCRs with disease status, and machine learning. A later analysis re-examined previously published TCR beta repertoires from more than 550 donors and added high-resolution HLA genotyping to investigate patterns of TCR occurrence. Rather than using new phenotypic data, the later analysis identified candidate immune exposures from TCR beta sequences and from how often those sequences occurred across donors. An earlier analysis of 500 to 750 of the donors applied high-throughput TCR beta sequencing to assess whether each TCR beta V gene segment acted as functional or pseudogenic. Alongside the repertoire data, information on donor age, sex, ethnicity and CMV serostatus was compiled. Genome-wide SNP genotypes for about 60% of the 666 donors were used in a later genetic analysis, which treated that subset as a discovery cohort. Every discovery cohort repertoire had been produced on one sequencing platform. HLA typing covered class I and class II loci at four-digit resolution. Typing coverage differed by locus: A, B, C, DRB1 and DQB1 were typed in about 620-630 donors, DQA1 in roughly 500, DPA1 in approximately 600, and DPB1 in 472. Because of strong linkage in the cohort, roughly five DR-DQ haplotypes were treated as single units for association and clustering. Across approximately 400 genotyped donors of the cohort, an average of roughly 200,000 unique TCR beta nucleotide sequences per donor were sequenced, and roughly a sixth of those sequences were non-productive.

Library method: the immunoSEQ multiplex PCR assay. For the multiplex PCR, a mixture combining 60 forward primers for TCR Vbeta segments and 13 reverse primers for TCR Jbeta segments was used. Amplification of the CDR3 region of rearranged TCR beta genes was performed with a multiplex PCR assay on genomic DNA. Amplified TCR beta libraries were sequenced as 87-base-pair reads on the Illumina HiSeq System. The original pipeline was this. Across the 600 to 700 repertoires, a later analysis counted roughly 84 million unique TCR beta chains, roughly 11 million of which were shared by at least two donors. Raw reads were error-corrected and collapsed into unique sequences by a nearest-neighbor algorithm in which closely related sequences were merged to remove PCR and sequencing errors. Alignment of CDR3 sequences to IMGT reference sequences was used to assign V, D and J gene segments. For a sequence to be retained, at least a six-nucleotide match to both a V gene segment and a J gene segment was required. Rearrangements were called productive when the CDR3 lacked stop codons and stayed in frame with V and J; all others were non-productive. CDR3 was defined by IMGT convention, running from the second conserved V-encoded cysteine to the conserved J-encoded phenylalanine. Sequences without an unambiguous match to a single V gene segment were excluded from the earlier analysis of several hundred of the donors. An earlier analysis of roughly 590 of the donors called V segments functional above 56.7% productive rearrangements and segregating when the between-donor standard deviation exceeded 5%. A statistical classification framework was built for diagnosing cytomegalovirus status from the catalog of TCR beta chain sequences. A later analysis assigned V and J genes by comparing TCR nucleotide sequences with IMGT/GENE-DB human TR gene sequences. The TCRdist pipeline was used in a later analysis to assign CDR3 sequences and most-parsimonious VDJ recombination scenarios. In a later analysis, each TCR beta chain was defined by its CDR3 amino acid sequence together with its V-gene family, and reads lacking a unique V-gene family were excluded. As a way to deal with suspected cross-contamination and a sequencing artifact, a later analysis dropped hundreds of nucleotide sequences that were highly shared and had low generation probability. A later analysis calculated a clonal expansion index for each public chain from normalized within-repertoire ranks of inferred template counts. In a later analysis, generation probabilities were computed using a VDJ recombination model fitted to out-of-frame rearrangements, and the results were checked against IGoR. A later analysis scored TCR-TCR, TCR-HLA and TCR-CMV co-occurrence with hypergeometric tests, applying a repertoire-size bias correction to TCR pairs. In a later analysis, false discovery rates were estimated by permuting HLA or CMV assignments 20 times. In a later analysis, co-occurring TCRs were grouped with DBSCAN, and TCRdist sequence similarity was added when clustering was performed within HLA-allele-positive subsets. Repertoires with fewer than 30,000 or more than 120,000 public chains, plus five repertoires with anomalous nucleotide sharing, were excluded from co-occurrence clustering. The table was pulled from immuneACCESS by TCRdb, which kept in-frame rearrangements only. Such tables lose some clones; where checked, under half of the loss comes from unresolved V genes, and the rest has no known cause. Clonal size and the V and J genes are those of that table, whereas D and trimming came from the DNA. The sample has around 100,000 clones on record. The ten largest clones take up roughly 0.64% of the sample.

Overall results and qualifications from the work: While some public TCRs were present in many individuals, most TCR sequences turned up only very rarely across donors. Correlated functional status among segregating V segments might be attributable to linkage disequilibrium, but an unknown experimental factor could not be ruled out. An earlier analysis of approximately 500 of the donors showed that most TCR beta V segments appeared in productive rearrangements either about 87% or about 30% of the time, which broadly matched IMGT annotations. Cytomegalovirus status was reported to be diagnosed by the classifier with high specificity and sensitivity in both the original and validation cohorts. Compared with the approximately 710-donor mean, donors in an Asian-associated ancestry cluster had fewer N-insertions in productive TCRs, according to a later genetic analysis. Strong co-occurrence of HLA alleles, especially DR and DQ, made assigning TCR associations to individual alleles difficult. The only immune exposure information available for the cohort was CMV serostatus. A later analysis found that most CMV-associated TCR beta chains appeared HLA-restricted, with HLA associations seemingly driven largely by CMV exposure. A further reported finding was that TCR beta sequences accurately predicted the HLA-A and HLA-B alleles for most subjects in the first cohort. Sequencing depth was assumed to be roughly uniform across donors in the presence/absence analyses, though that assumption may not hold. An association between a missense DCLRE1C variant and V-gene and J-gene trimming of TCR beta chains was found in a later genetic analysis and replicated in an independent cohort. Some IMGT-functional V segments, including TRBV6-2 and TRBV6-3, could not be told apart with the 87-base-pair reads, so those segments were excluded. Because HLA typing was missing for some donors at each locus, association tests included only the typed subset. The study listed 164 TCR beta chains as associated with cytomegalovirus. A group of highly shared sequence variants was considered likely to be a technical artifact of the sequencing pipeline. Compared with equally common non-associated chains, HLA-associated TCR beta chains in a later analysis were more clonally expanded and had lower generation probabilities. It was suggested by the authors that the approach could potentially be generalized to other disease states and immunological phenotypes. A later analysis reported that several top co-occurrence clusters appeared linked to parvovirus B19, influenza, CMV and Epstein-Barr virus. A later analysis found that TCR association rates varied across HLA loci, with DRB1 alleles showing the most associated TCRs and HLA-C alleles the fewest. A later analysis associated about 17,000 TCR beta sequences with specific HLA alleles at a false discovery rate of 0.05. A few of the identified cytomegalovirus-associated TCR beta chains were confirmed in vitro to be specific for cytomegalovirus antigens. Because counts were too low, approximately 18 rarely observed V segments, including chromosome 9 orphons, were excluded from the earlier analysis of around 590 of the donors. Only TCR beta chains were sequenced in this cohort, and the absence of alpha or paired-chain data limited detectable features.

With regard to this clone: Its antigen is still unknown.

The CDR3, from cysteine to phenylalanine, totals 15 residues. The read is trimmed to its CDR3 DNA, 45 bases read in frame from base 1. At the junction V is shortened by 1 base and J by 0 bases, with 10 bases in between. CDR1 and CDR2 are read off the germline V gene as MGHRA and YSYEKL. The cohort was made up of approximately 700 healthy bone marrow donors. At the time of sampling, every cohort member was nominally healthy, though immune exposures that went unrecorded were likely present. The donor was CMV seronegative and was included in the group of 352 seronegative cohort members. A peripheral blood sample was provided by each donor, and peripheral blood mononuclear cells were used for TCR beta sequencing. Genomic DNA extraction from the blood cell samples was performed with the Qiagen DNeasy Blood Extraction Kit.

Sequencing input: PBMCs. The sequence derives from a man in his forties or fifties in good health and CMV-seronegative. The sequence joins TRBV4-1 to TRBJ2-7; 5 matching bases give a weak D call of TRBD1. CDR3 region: CASSQGHDSSYEQYF. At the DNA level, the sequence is TGCGCCAGCAGCCAAGGGCACGACAGCTCCTACGAGCAGTACTTC.